The rows below give T cell receptor beta chains drawn from one sample of a study of PD-L1 blockade in urothelial cancer. The table came from immunoSEQ multiplex PCR; TCRdb's copy has only in-frame clones and leaves some out. The table records fewer than 35,000 clones, about 90% of them present only once. The source material was PBMCs, sampled around atezolizumab (anti-PD-L1) treatment. These receptors came from a man in his forties or fifties with urothelial cancer. The CDR3 runs from the conserved cysteine through the conserved F or W. Fields, in order: J gene, D gene, clone size, V gene, CDR3 protein, CDR3 DNA. D genes are given only for firm matches. Where a row states a size, it is once, few, many or the class of an expanded clone; other rows omit it.

j_call: TRBJ2-5; d_call: TRBD1; clone_size: once; v_call: TRBV7-9; cdr3_aa: CASSLETGRETQYF; cdr3_nt: TGTGCCAGCAGCTTGGAGACAGGGCGAGAGACCCAGTACTTC
j_call: TRBJ1-2; d_call: TRBD1; clone_size: .; v_call: TRBV4-3; cdr3_aa: CASSQKQGPNPYGYTF; cdr3_nt: TGCGCCAGCAGCCAAAAACAGGGGCCGAACCCCTATGGCTACACCTTC
j_call: TRBJ1-1; d_call: .; clone_size: .; v_call: TRBV10-3; cdr3_aa: CAISELAQGNTEAFF; cdr3_nt: TGTGCCATCAGTGAGTTGGCACAGGGGAACACTGAAGCTTTCTTT
j_call: TRBJ1-2; d_call: .; clone_size: .; v_call: TRBV9; cdr3_aa: CASSLQGNGYTF; cdr3_nt: TGTGCCAGCAGCTTACAGGGAAATGGCTACACCTTC
j_call: TRBJ2-7; d_call: TRBD2; clone_size: .; v_call: TRBV5-1; cdr3_aa: CASSLSGVLSYEQYF; cdr3_nt: TGCGCCAGCAGCCTGAGCGGGGTCCTTTCCTACGAGCAGTACTTC
j_call: TRBJ2-3; d_call: TRBD1; clone_size: few; v_call: TRBV10-3; cdr3_aa: CAISESRDRYAQYF; cdr3_nt: TGTGCCATCAGTGAGTCCCGGGACAGGTACGCGCAGTATTTT
j_call: TRBJ2-1; d_call: TRBD2; clone_size: .; v_call: TRBV4-1; cdr3_aa: CASSQEVVAGNNEQFF; cdr3_nt: TGCGCCAGCAGCCAAGAAGTGGTAGCGGGGAACAATGAGCAGTTCTTC
j_call: TRBJ2-7; d_call: .; clone_size: .; v_call: TRBV7-6; cdr3_aa: CASSKSEGLYEQYF; cdr3_nt: TGTGCCAGCAGCAAGTCGGAGGGCCTTTACGAGCAGTACTTC
j_call: TRBJ1-3; d_call: TRBD1; clone_size: .; v_call: TRBV4-2; cdr3_aa: CASSQVFVTGGADSGNTIYF; cdr3_nt: TGTGCCAGCAGCCAAGTATTCGTGACAGGGGGCGCCGACTCTGGAAACACCATATATTTT
j_call: TRBJ2-7; d_call: TRBD2; clone_size: .; v_call: TRBV6-5; cdr3_aa: CASRTGTSGLYEQYF; cdr3_nt: TGTGCCAGCAGGACAGGGACTAGCGGTCTTTACGAGCAGTACTTC
j_call: TRBJ2-3; d_call: TRBD2; clone_size: .; v_call: TRBV15; cdr3_aa: CATSRVVAGTLDSSTDTQYF; cdr3_nt: TGTGCCACCAGCAGAGTTGTAGCGGGGACGCTAGACTCTAGCACAGATACGCAGTATTTT
j_call: TRBJ1-2; d_call: .; clone_size: .; v_call: TRBV5-4; cdr3_aa: CASSLVGGYGYTF; cdr3_nt: TGTGCCAGCAGCTTGGTGGGGGGCTATGGCTACACCTTC
j_call: TRBJ2-3; d_call: TRBD2; clone_size: .; v_call: TRBV11-2; cdr3_aa: CASSLDIWQRGLTDTQYF; cdr3_nt: TGTGCCAGCAGCTTAGATATATGGCAGCGGGGACTCACAGATACGCAGTATTTT
j_call: TRBJ1-2; d_call: TRBD1; clone_size: .; v_call: TRBV9; cdr3_aa: CASSARDSGRGGYTF; cdr3_nt: TGTGCCAGCAGCGCCCGGGACAGCGGGCGAGGTGGCTACACCTTC
j_call: TRBJ1-4; d_call: .; clone_size: .; v_call: TRBV7-8; cdr3_aa: CASSLGRTTATNEKLFF; cdr3_nt: TGTGCCAGCAGCTTAGGTCGGACAACTGCAACTAATGAAAAACTGTTTTTT
j_call: TRBJ2-3; d_call: TRBD1; clone_size: .; v_call: TRBV19; cdr3_aa: CASTPGQITDTQYF; cdr3_nt: TGTGCCAGTACTCCGGGACAGATCACAGATACGCAGTATTTT
j_call: TRBJ1-5; d_call: TRBD1; clone_size: .; v_call: TRBV23-1; cdr3_aa: CASKQGVNQPQHF; cdr3_nt: TGCGCCAGCAAACAGGGGGTTAATCAGCCCCAGCATTTT
j_call: TRBJ1-1; d_call: TRBD1; clone_size: .; v_call: TRBV19; cdr3_aa: CASSIGGGADSEAFF; cdr3_nt: TGTGCCAGTAGTATTGGAGGGGGCGCGGATAGTGAAGCTTTCTTT
j_call: TRBJ1-4; d_call: .; clone_size: once; v_call: TRBV6-5; cdr3_aa: CASSHGADNEKLFF; cdr3_nt: TGTGCCAGCAGCCATGGGGCCGATAATGAAAAACTGTTTTTT
j_call: TRBJ2-1; d_call: .; clone_size: once; v_call: TRBV5-4; cdr3_aa: CASSPTRLGSREQFF; cdr3_nt: TGTGCCAGCAGCCCCACAAGACTAGGCTCGAGAGAGCAGTTCTTC
j_call: TRBJ2-3; d_call: TRBD1; clone_size: .; v_call: TRBV6-1; cdr3_aa: CASSPQGASTDTQYF; cdr3_nt: TGTGCCAGCAGCCCACAGGGGGCCTCCACAGATACGCAGTATTTT
j_call: TRBJ1-4; d_call: .; clone_size: .; v_call: TRBV2; cdr3_aa: CASSVWAAQLFF; cdr3_nt: TGTGCCAGCAGTGTATGGGCAGCCCAACTGTTTTTT
j_call: TRBJ1-3; d_call: .; clone_size: .; v_call: TRBV4-3; cdr3_aa: CASSQQVSSGNTIYF; cdr3_nt: TGCGCCAGCAGCCAACAGGTTTCTTCTGGAAACACCATATATTTT
j_call: TRBJ2-1; d_call: TRBD1; clone_size: .; v_call: TRBV11-1; cdr3_aa: CASSNGTAGTNYNEQFF; cdr3_nt: TGTGCCAGCAGCAATGGGACAGCTGGAACAAACTACAATGAGCAGTTCTTC
j_call: TRBJ2-2; d_call: .; clone_size: .; v_call: TRBV28; cdr3_aa: CASSNFGLAEGPGELFF; cdr3_nt: TGTGCCAGCAGCAATTTCGGGTTAGCGGAAGGTCCCGGGGAGCTGTTTTTT
j_call: TRBJ1-5; d_call: TRBD1; clone_size: .; v_call: TRBV18; cdr3_aa: CASSPRTGEQPQHF; cdr3_nt: TGTGCCAGCTCACCTAGGACAGGGGAACAGCCCCAGCATTTT
j_call: TRBJ2-1; d_call: TRBD1; clone_size: .; v_call: TRBV6-6; cdr3_aa: CASSKPDRGDEQFF; cdr3_nt: TGTGCCAGCAGTAAGCCCGACAGGGGCGATGAGCAGTTCTTC
j_call: TRBJ2-7; d_call: .; clone_size: .; v_call: TRBV29-1; cdr3_aa: CSVEDRGSLGPGQYF; cdr3_nt: TGCAGCGTTGAAGATCGGGGGAGTTTGGGTCCAGGGCAGTACTTC
j_call: TRBJ2-1; d_call: .; clone_size: .; v_call: TRBV14; cdr3_aa: CASSQDRGGANEQFF; cdr3_nt: TGTGCCAGCAGCCAAGACCGTGGGGGGGCCAATGAGCAGTTCTTC
j_call: TRBJ1-1; d_call: TRBD1; clone_size: .; v_call: TRBV6-5; cdr3_aa: CASSNQGARRTEAFF; cdr3_nt: TGTGCCAGCAGTAATCAGGGGGCTAGGAGGACTGAAGCTTTCTTT
j_call: TRBJ2-7; d_call: TRBD1; clone_size: once; v_call: TRBV4-1; cdr3_aa: CASSLTGTGAYEQYF; cdr3_nt: TGCGCCAGCAGCCTTACCGGGACAGGGGCCTACGAGCAGTACTTC
j_call: TRBJ2-5; d_call: TRBD1; clone_size: few; v_call: TRBV18; cdr3_aa: CASSPRQGMETQYF; cdr3_nt: TGTGCCAGCTCACCAAGACAGGGGATGGAGACCCAGTACTTC
j_call: TRBJ2-3; d_call: .; clone_size: .; v_call: TRBV14; cdr3_aa: CASSLRLPTDTQYF; cdr3_nt: TGTGCCAGCAGTCTCAGACTCCCCACAGATACGCAGTATTTT
j_call: TRBJ2-5; d_call: .; clone_size: .; v_call: TRBV9; cdr3_aa: CASSVGQQETQYF; cdr3_nt: TGTGCCAGCAGCGTAGGACAACAAGAGACCCAGTACTTC
j_call: TRBJ2-5; d_call: TRBD2; clone_size: .; v_call: TRBV14; cdr3_aa: CASSRSGEETQYF; cdr3_nt: TGTGCCAGCAGTCGGAGCGGGGAGGAGACCCAGTACTTC
j_call: TRBJ1-2; d_call: .; clone_size: .; v_call: TRBV7-9; cdr3_aa: CASSLVLGDYGYTF; cdr3_nt: TGTGCCAGCAGCCTCGTATTAGGGGACTATGGCTACACCTTC
j_call: TRBJ1-1; d_call: TRBD1; clone_size: .; v_call: TRBV13; cdr3_aa: CASSRSGGAFF; cdr3_nt: TGTGCCAGCAGCCGGTCAGGGGGGGCTTTCTTT
j_call: TRBJ2-7; d_call: .; clone_size: .; v_call: TRBV7-8; cdr3_aa: CASSFSDRGDEQYF; cdr3_nt: TGTGCCAGCAGCTTCTCCGACAGAGGAGACGAGCAGTACTTC
j_call: TRBJ2-7; d_call: .; clone_size: once; v_call: TRBV18; cdr3_aa: CASSPVAGENEQYF; cdr3_nt: TGTGCCAGCTCACCAGTAGCAGGGGAGAACGAGCAGTACTTC
j_call: TRBJ1-1; d_call: .; clone_size: .; v_call: TRBV10-1; cdr3_aa: CASSESTRSEAFF; cdr3_nt: TGCGCCAGCAGTGAGTCGACTCGGTCTGAAGCTTTCTTT
j_call: TRBJ2-7; d_call: TRBD2; clone_size: .; v_call: TRBV9; cdr3_aa: CASSEGLAGVTYEQYF; cdr3_nt: TGTGCCAGCAGCGAGGGACTAGCGGGAGTCACGTACGAGCAGTACTTC
j_call: TRBJ1-1; d_call: .; clone_size: .; v_call: TRBV10-2; cdr3_aa: CASRLSAEAFF; cdr3_nt: TGCGCCAGCAGGTTGAGCGCTGAAGCTTTCTTT
j_call: TRBJ1-2; d_call: .; clone_size: .; v_call: TRBV5-4; cdr3_aa: CASSNNPSTQANYGYTF; cdr3_nt: TGTGCCAGCAGCAACAACCCTTCAACACAAGCTAACTATGGCTACACCTTC
j_call: TRBJ2-3; d_call: TRBD1; clone_size: .; v_call: TRBV4-1; cdr3_aa: CASSRGTALSTDTQYF; cdr3_nt: TGCGCCAGCAGCCGTGGGACAGCTTTAAGCACAGATACGCAGTATTTT
j_call: TRBJ2-4; d_call: TRBD1; clone_size: .; v_call: TRBV4-3; cdr3_aa: CASSHGTGRGNIQYF; cdr3_nt: TGCGCCAGCAGCCATGGGACAGGGAGAGGAAACATTCAGTACTTC
j_call: TRBJ2-6; d_call: .; clone_size: .; v_call: TRBV5-1; cdr3_aa: CATTEGSGANVLTF; cdr3_nt: TGCGCCACCACAGAAGGCTCTGGGGCCAACGTCCTGACTTTC
j_call: TRBJ1-5; d_call: .; clone_size: .; v_call: TRBV9; cdr3_aa: CASSGPKAGGSNQPQHF; cdr3_nt: TGTGCCAGCAGCGGCCCCAAAGCGGGGGGTAGCAATCAGCCCCAGCATTTT
j_call: TRBJ2-4; d_call: TRBD1; clone_size: .; v_call: TRBV19; cdr3_aa: CASRPTGGVDIQYF; cdr3_nt: TGTGCCAGTAGGCCTACAGGGGGCGTGGACATTCAGTACTTC
j_call: TRBJ2-7; d_call: TRBD1; clone_size: .; v_call: TRBV4-2; cdr3_aa: CASSQEGQAYEQYF; cdr3_nt: TGTGCCAGCAGCCAAGAGGGACAGGCCTACGAGCAGTACTTC
j_call: TRBJ1-2; d_call: TRBD1; clone_size: .; v_call: TRBV30; cdr3_aa: CAWSLGQGGFYGYTF; cdr3_nt: TGTGCCTGGAGTTTAGGACAGGGGGGCTTCTATGGCTACACCTTC
j_call: TRBJ2-2; d_call: TRBD2; clone_size: .; v_call: TRBV19; cdr3_aa: CASSISGTSRAGELFF; cdr3_nt: TGTGCCAGTAGTATATCCGGGACTAGCCGTGCCGGGGAGCTGTTTTTT
j_call: TRBJ2-7; d_call: TRBD2; clone_size: once; v_call: TRBV7-2; cdr3_aa: CASSLGSSGVYEQYF; cdr3_nt: TGTGCCAGCAGCTTAGGTTCTAGCGGAGTATACGAGCAGTACTTC
j_call: TRBJ2-3; d_call: TRBD2; clone_size: .; v_call: TRBV12-5; cdr3_aa: CASGLSGGPDTQYF; cdr3_nt: TGTGCTAGTGGTTTGTCGGGAGGCCCAGATACGCAGTATTTT
j_call: TRBJ1-1; d_call: TRBD1; clone_size: .; v_call: TRBV10-1; cdr3_aa: CASRPGQVARMNTEAFF; cdr3_nt: TGCGCCAGCAGGCCCGGACAGGTAGCACGCATGAACACTGAAGCTTTCTTT
j_call: TRBJ1-5; d_call: .; clone_size: .; v_call: TRBV15; cdr3_aa: CATSRGRGGNQPQHF; cdr3_nt: TGTGCCACCAGCAGAGGCCGAGGGGGTAATCAGCCCCAGCATTTT
j_call: TRBJ1-2; d_call: .; clone_size: .; v_call: TRBV29-1; cdr3_aa: CSGRTALYGYTF; cdr3_nt: TGCAGCGGACGGACAGCTCTCTATGGCTACACCTTC
j_call: TRBJ2-3; d_call: TRBD1; clone_size: .; v_call: TRBV28; cdr3_aa: CASSLALDRDSTDTQYF; cdr3_nt: TGTGCCAGCAGTTTAGCTTTGGACAGGGATTCAACAGATACGCAGTATTTT